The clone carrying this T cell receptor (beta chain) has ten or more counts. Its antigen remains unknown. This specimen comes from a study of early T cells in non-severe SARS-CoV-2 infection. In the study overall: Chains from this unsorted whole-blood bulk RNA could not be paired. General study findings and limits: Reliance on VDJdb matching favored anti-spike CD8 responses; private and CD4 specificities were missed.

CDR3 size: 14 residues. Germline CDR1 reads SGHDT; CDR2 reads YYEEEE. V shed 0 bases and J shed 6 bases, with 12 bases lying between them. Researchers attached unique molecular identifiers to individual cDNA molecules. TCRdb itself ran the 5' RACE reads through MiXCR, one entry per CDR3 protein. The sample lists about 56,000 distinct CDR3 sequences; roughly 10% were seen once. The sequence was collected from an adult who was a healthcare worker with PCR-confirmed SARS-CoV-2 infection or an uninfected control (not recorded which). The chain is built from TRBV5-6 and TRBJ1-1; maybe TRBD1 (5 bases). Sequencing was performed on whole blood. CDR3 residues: CASSLDGAGSEAFF. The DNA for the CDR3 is TGTGCCAGCAGCTTGGATGGGGCAGGGTCTGAAGCTTTCTTT.